This T cell receptor (beta chain) was recorded in a study of ipilimumab plus nivolumab after autologous stem cell transplantation. CDR3 length: 14 amino acids. Germline V CDR1 and CDR2: SQVTM, ANQGSEA. Patients got ipilimumab 1 mg/kg beginning 14 to 28 days post-transplant. Patients received nivolumab 3 mg/kg at weeks 1, 4, 7, 10, then fortnightly to week 26. TCRdb keeps only in-frame clones here, not all; method: immunoSEQ multiplex PCR. The sample comprises 15,000 or so clones, 75% to 85% of which are singletons, and more than 20% rests with the top ten. The chain links TRBV29-1 to TRBJ2-5, with D unresolved. The last part of the DNA fits TRBJ2-7 better; the J call may be wrong. The starting material was PBMCs, obtained in a trial of ipilimumab plus nivolumab as post-transplant consolidation. The receptor comes from a male donor with diffuse large B-cell lymphoma. Written as DNA, the CDR3 is TGCAGCGTTGAAGATTCGGGCTCTAGCTACGAGCAGTACTTC. Translation: CSVEDSGSSYEQYF.